This TCR beta chain stems from a study of regulatory T cells in long-lasting Graves disease. Study-level background: The definition of persistent Graves' disease was over 5 years of antithyroid drugs with positive TSH receptor antibodies.

This clonotype came up a few times. CDR3 length equals 14 residues. V dropped 0 bases and J dropped 6 bases, with 12 bases sitting between them. Germline V lookup: CDR1 SGHRS, CDR2 YFSETQ. Indicated time point: persistent/refractory GD, antithyroid drugs over 5 years with positive TRAb. PBMC-derived RNA was used for the TCR library. The EDTA tubes were filled with approximately 10 milliliters of drawn peripheral blood. Through Arm-PCR of CDR3 regions and iRepertoire HTBI primers, TCR beta libraries were built. TCRdb redid the calling of the multiplex PCR reads with MiXCR, one entry per CDR3 protein. The sample contains roughly 430,000 distinct CDR3 sequences, roughly 23% of which appear only once.

This specimen was peripheral blood mononuclear cells (PBMCs), taken when the disease was refractory, from a patient treated with antithyroid drugs. This rearrangement joins TRBV5-1 to TRBJ1-1, with D perhaps TRBD1 (6 bases). This TCR was sampled from a female donor with Graves disease. CDR3 sequence: CASSLVGGGPEAFF. CDR3 nucleotides: TGCGCCAGCAGCTTGGTAGGGGGGGGGCCTGAAGCTTTCTTT.